The clone carrying this T cell receptor (beta chain) has just one count. The data originate from a study of shared T cell receptors in the human thymus. Germline loops: CDR1 MNHEY, CDR2 SMNVEV (reference sequence). The CDR3 runs to 13 residues. Losses at the gene ends were 2 bases for V and 7 bases for J; bases not matched to a gene: 5. TCRdb's table, derived via immunoSEQ multiplex PCR, lists solely in-frame clones and lacks some. The profile shows about 730,000 clones, 80% to 90% of them singletons. These data also formed part of another study, on human thymus T cells. This second report adds: Thymus pieces cut out during corrective heart surgery were the tissue that was used. There were highly overlapping thymic repertoires among unrelated individuals, as related research reported.

Sequenced input: thymocytes. V is TRBV27 and J is TRBJ2-7, with 7 bases lining up with TRBD2. The sequence came from a girl under three years old with a congenital heart defect. The CDR3: CASSLIPGGEQYF. CDR3 DNA sequence: TGTGCCAGCAGTTTAATTCCCGGGGGGGAGCAGTACTTC.